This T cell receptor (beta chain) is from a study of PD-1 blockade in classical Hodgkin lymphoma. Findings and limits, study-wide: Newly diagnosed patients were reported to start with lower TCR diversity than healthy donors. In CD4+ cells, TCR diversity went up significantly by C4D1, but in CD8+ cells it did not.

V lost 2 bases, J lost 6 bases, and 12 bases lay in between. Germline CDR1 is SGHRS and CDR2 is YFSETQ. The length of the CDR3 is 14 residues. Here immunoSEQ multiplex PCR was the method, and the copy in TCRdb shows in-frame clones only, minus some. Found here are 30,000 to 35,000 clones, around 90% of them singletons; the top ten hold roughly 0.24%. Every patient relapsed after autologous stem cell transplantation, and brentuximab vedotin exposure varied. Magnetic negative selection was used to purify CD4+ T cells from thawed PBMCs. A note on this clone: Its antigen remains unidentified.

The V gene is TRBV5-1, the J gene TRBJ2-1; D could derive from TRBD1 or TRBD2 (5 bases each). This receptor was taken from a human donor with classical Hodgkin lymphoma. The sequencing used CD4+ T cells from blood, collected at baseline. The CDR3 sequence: CASSFPGPTNEQFF. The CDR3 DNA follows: TGCGCCAGCAGCTTCCCGGGACCGACCAATGAGCAGTTCTTC.